This note documents a single T cell receptor beta chain sequence. The source of the sample is a study of control samples from healthy donors and cancer patients. Here immunoSEQ multiplex PCR was the method, and the copy in TCRdb shows in-frame clones only, minus some. The table includes 160,000 or so clones, roughly 94% detected once. The germline V and J ends were trimmed by 2 bases and 7 bases, with 5 bases remaining between them. The CDR3 has 11 residues. Germline CDR1 reads MNHEY; CDR2 reads SVGAGI. Sequencing input: PBMCs. This chain connects TRBV6-5 to TRBJ1-1, with D hard to call. The TCR originated in a man aged 60-69 years with colorectal cancer. The DNA of the CDR3 is TGTGCCAGCAGTTACCTAAGTGAAGCTTTCTTT. Its protein product is CASSYLSEAFF.